The 14 T cell receptor beta chains below were found in one sample sequenced in a study of blood T cell repertoires in COVID-19. Measured with immunoSEQ multiplex PCR; TCRdb has only the in-frame clones, and not every one. The table lists 70,000 to 80,000 clones, over 70% of them singletons, with approximately 12% in the top ten. Input material: peripheral blood. The receptor set was obtained from a human donor in a cohort sampled during active COVID-19.

The rearrangement links TRBV19 to TRBJ2-2; 12 bases fit TRBD2. After removal of 7 bases from V and 3 bases from J, the junction contained 18 bases not matched to a gene. This CDR3 has 20 residues. Germline V lookup: CDR1 LNHDA, CDR2 SQIVND (reference sequence). Here the CDR3 DNA reads TGTGCCAGTAATCCCGGGAGCTCCCTAGCGGGAGGGCCATACACCGGGGAGCTGTTTTTT. Translated, it gives CASNPGSSLAGGPYTGELFF.

The genes are TRBV4-2 and TRBJ2-5, with 9 bases aligning to TRBD1. The CDR3 spans 17 residues. The germline V gene has CDR1 LGHNA and CDR2 YNFKEQ. The V segment lost 1 base and the J segment 3 bases; nucleotides outside the gene matches: 9. The DNA for the CDR3 is TGTGCCAGCAGCCAAGGGACGCACAGGGGGCGAGAAGAGACCCAGTACTTC. Translating it yields CASSQGTHRGREETQYF.

The V gene is TRBV6-4, the J gene TRBJ1-5; D remains unclear. Germline assignment: CDR1 MRHNA and CDR2 SNTAGT. V lost 1 base and J lost 5, with 9 bases in between. This CDR3 has 14 residues. The CDR3 DNA reads as TGTGCCAGCAGTGACTATCCCAGTTATCAGCCCCAGCATTTT. It translates to CASSDYPSYQPQHF.

This chain links TRBV5-1 with TRBJ2-1; 9 bases are shared with TRBD2. The CDR3 loop spans 15 amino acids. J was trimmed by 9 bases and V by 4 bases; bases with no gene match: 11. Germline loops: CDR1 SGHRS, CDR2 YFSETQ. CDR3 residues: CASSQDSGRLGEQFF. The CDR3 DNA sequence: TGCGCCAGCAGCCAAGACAGCGGGAGGTTGGGTGAGCAGTTCTTC.

The J gene is TRBJ1-2, the V gene TRBV6-6; 7 bases map to TRBD1. The ends lost 2 bases at V and 6 bases at J; junction bases unmatched: 9. The CDR3 spans 15 residues. Germline V lookup: CDR1 MNHNY, CDR2 SVGAGI (reference sequence). CDR3 sequence reads: CASSYVGGQDHGYTF. In nucleotides, the CDR3 is TGTGCCAGCAGTTACGTCGGTGGACAGGATCATGGCTACACCTTC.

The V gene is TRBV28, the J gene TRBJ1-2; D remains unclear. The germline V gene encodes CDR1 MDHEN and CDR2 SYDVKM. The CDR3 is made up of 16 amino acids. Trimming cost V 2 bases and J 0 bases, with 13 bases left between them. CDR3 region: CASSLRSNKANYGYTF. The CDR3 DNA reads TGTGCCAGCAGTTTACGATCTAATAAAGCTAACTATGGCTACACCTTC.

The CDR3 nucleotides read TGCAGCGTGATTCTGGACAGTGGAAACACCATATATTTT. Encoded protein: CSVILDSGNTIYF. The gene calls are TRBV29-1 and TRBJ1-3, with D tentatively TRBD1 (6 bases). V was pared by 6 bases and J by 3 bases, with 12 bases between. Germline V gene sequence: CDR1 SQVTM, CDR2 ANQGSEA. CDR3 size: 13 residues.

The chain recombines TRBV27 with TRBJ2-3, with 13 bases matching TRBD2. V trimming: 6 bases; J trimming: 4 bases; junction bases outside the gene matches: 1. CDR3 length equals 14 residues. Germline CDR1 reads MNHEY; CDR2 reads SMNVEV (reference sequence). The chain's CDR3 is CASRLAGGSDTQYF. As DNA, the CDR3 is TGTGCCAGCAGACTAGCGGGGGGGTCAGATACGCAGTATTTT.

The table lists this clone with a few counts. The V gene is TRBV6-4, the J gene TRBJ2-7; 8 bases align to TRBD1. CDR1 MRHNA and CDR2 SNTAGT come from the germline V gene. The CDR3 consists of 17 residues. The ends lost 3 bases at V and 0 bases at J; junction bases unmatched: 10. As DNA, the CDR3 is TGTGCCAGCAGTGAGCCCCCGGGACAGGTGAGCTCCTACGAGCAGTACGTC. Residues: CASSEPPGQVSSYEQYV.

The V gene is TRBV4-3, the J gene TRBJ1-4, with a tentative D call TRBD1 (6 bases). Per the germline V gene, CDR1 is LGHNA and CDR2 is YSLEER. V lost 0 bases to trimming and J lost 8 bases, with 16 bases between them. The CDR3 is made up of 16 amino acids. CDR3 nucleotides: TGCGCCAGCAGCCAAGAGGGGGGCAGGCGGGGGGAAAAACTGTTTTTT. This translates into CASSQEGGRRGEKLFF.

This chain connects TRBV4-3 to TRBJ2-1; TRBD2 matches 15 bases. From germline, CDR1 is LGHNA and CDR2 YSLEER. CDR3 size: 16 residues. With 1 base clipped from V and 9 bases from J, the junction kept 4 bases outside the gene matches. For the CDR3, the DNA is TGCGCCAGCAGCCAAGGGACTAGCGGGAGGGACAGTGAGCAGTTCTTC. Its protein product is CASSQGTSGRDSEQFF.

The chain employs TRBV27 and TRBJ2-2; D might be TRBD1 (6 bases). The CDR3 contains 17 residues. V was cut by 5 bases and J by 1 base, with 17 bases left in between. Germline V gene sequence: CDR1 MNHEY, CDR2 SMNVEV (reference sequence). The CDR3 DNA is TGTGCCAGCAGTCCCAGGGACACCGTAATGAACACCGGGGAGCTGTTTTTT. Protein product: CASSPRDTVMNTGELFF.

This chain links TRBV6-5 with TRBJ1-5; no clear D gene. The V gene's germline CDR1 is MNHEY and CDR2 SVGAGI. CDR3 size: 15 residues. Trimming cost V 5 bases and J 2 bases, with 13 bases left between them. In DNA form, the CDR3 reads TGTGCCAGCAGTCTCAGGATTTCGGGCAATCAGCCCCAGCATTTT. Its protein is CASSLRISGNQPQHF.

The V call is TRBV6-6, the J call TRBJ2-2; weak D call: TRBD1 (6 bases). Per the germline V gene, CDR1 is MNHNY and CDR2 is SVGAGI (reference sequence). V lost 5 bases to trimming and J lost 1 base, with 14 bases between them. CDR3 length: 16 amino acids. Written as DNA, the CDR3 is TGTGCCAGCAGTACCCGGGCACAGGGGAACACCGGGGAGCTGTTTTTT. This sequence encodes CASSTRAQGNTGELFF.